Listed here are 19 T cell receptor beta chains from one sample, sequenced in a study of shared clonotypes between healthy human individuals. The table came from immunoSEQ multiplex PCR; TCRdb's copy has only in-frame clones and leaves some out. This sample has 950,000 to 1,100,000 clones, with 60% to 80% found just once. The sample taken for sequencing was memory CD4+ T cells sorted from blood. As to subset: CD45RA-negative fraction. The receptors derive from a man younger than 35 in good health.

V is TRBV9 and J is TRBJ1-5, with D possibly matching TRBD1 (6 bases). The CDR3 length is 15 residues. V was cut by 4 bases and J by 5 bases, with 16 bases left in between. Germline CDR1 is SGDLS and CDR2 is YYNGEE. CDR3 in amino acids: CASSQGGTSDQPQHF. CDR3 coding DNA: TGTGCCAGCAGCCAAGGTGGGACATCAGATCAGCCCCAGCATTTT.

V gene TRBV23-1 combines with J gene TRBJ2-7; D is unclear. TRBV23-1 is treated as an ORF (open reading frame) with a function not yet certain. This CDR3 is 15 amino acids long. Trimming removed 6 bases from V and 3 bases from J, with 18 bases in between. The CDR3: CASRPVPHYDYEQYF. The DNA of the CDR3 is TGCGCCAGCAGACCCGTTCCGCATTATGACTACGAGCAGTACTTC.

This clone has only one observation. This sequence joins TRBV27 and TRBJ2-7; no definite D call. V dropped 9 bases and J dropped 1 base, with 16 bases sitting between them. CDR1 MNHEY and CDR2 SMNVEV come from the germline V gene (reference sequence). This CDR3 region has 14 residues. This chain's CDR3 is CASKIMGISYEQYF. CDR3 DNA: TGTGCCAGTAAAATTATGGGGATTTCCTACGAGCAGTACTTC.

V is TRBV28 and J is TRBJ2-7, with no clear D. The V gene's germline CDR1 is MDHEN and CDR2 SYDVKM. V was clipped by 3 bases and J by 0 bases, with 15 bases between them. CDR3 length: 16 residues. CDR3: CASSFSSAESSYEQYF. In DNA form, the CDR3 reads TGTGCCAGCAGTTTTTCCTCGGCGGAGAGCTCCTACGAGCAGTACTTC.

Only a few counts were recorded for this clone. This chain joins TRBV7-9 and TRBJ2-2; 12 bases line up with TRBD2. Germline loops: CDR1 SEHNR, CDR2 FQNEAQ (reference sequence). V lost 5 bases to trimming and J lost 5 bases; unmatched junction nucleotides: 6. This CDR3 has 16 residues. In DNA form, the CDR3 reads TGTGCCAGCAGCCCGAGACTAGCGGGAGATACCGGGGAGCTGTTTTTT. Translating gives CASSPRLAGDTGELFF.

The J gene is TRBJ2-3, the V gene TRBV5-1, with D hard to call. This CDR3 contains 17 residues. With 4 bases removed from V and 0 bases from J, the gap between germline ends came to 18 bases. The germline CDR1 and CDR2 sequences are SGHRS and YFSETQ. The CDR3 sequence is CASSPSPRSISTDTQYF. The CDR3 DNA reads TGCGCCAGCAGCCCCAGCCCCAGGAGTATAAGCACAGATACGCAGTATTTT.

This chain uses TRBV6-1 with TRBJ2-1; D might be TRBD2 (6 bases). Trimming removed 3 bases from V and 9 bases from J, with 18 bases in between. Germline V lookup: CDR1 MNHNS, CDR2 SASEGT. CDR3 size: 15 residues. CDR3 coding DNA: TGTGCCAGCAGTGACAGGCAGACTAGGGCCAGTGAGCAGTTCTTC. Its protein product is CASSDRQTRASEQFF.

The chain combines TRBV2 with TRBJ2-3; 11 bases line up with TRBD2. The CDR3 sequence is 17 residues long. CDR1 is SNHLY and CDR2 is FYNNEI in the germline V gene. Trimming at V came to 4 bases and at J to 2 bases, leaving 8 bases not matched to a gene. The DNA of the CDR3 is TGTGCCAGCAGTGGGATTACTAGCGGGAGACCCACAGATACGCAGTATTTT. It yields the protein CASSGITSGRPTDTQYF.

This clone was picked up many times. J is TRBJ1-1 and V is TRBV30, with a tentative D call TRBD1 (6 bases). The germline V gene has CDR1 GTSNPN and CDR2 SVGIG (reference sequence). The V end was cut by 4 bases, the J end by 0 bases, with 9 bases between. There are 13 residues in the CDR3. The CDR3, as DNA: TGTGCCTGGAACAGGGACCTGAACACTGAAGCTTTCTTT. Translation gives CAWNRDLNTEAFF.

J is TRBJ1-5 and V is TRBV15; D remains unclear. Germline assignment: CDR1 LNHNV and CDR2 YYDKDF (reference sequence). Trimming left V 1 base short and J 5 bases short, with 9 bases between. The CDR3 consists of 14 residues. The DNA for the CDR3 is TGTGCCACCAGCAGAGCCTCCGGCGATCAGCCCCAGCATTTT. Translation: CATSRASGDQPQHF.

V usage is TRBV15 and J usage is TRBJ2-7; 9 bases are a match to TRBD2. The CDR3 consists of 15 residues. Trimming removed 0 bases from V and 7 bases from J; junction bases left unmatched: 7. Germline assignment: CDR1 LNHNV and CDR2 YYDKDF (reference sequence). The chain's CDR3 is CATSRDSDLAGEQYF. DNA of the CDR3: TGTGCCACCAGCAGAGATTCGGACCTAGCGGGGGAGCAGTACTTC.

This sequence joins TRBV6-1 and TRBJ1-6; 7 nucleotides match TRBD1. CDR1 and CDR2 (germline): MNHNS, SASEGT. The CDR3 has 13 amino acids. With V trimmed by 11 bases and J by 4 bases, 5 bases remained unmatched. The CDR3 nucleotides read TGTGCCGCGGTGGGACAGTATAATTCACCCCTCCACTTT. As protein: CAAVGQYNSPLHF.

This sequence joins TRBV18 and TRBJ2-7, with a possible D match to TRBD2 (6 bases). This CDR3 comprises 13 residues. Trimming took 2 bases from V and 6 from J, leaving 11 bases between them. The germline V gene encodes CDR1 KGHSH and CDR2 LQKENI. This CDR3 is CASSPFMEGEQYF. The CDR3 DNA sequence: TGTGCCAGCTCACCATTCATGGAGGGCGAGCAGTACTTC.

This chain joins TRBV10-3 and TRBJ1-2; D uncertain. Germline CDR1 reads ENHRY; CDR2 reads SYGVKD. Trimming shortened V by 6 bases and J by 4 bases, and 9 bases separated the two germline ends. The CDR3 has 12 residues. The CDR3 DNA reads as TGTGCCATCAGATCCGTTTTCTATGGCTACACCTTC. It translates to CAIRSVFYGYTF.

The gene calls are TRBV5-1 and TRBJ2-6; TRBD1 aligns across 9 bases. This CDR3 is 19 amino acids long. Germline-derived CDR1 and CDR2 are SGHRS and YFSETQ. Trimming took 4 bases from V and 0 from J; bases not matched to a gene: 11. The CDR3 DNA follows: TGCGCCAGCAGCCCCCGGGACAGGGCGTCCCTCTCTGGGGCCAACGTCCTGACTTTC. Its protein is CASSPRDRASLSGANVLTF.

In its sample, this clone was seen once. A read error may be the cause here, since a much bigger clone is one base away. Other nucleotide sequences in the sample specify the same CDR3. The chain recombines TRBV5-1 with TRBJ1-1; D gene ambiguous. The germline V and J ends were trimmed by 1 base and 1 base, with 5 bases remaining between them. Germline lookup yields CDR1 SGHRS and CDR2 YFSETQ. The CDR3 totals 13 residues. CDR3 nucleotides: TGCGCCAGCAGCTTGCTACAGAACACTGAAGCTTTCTTT. This encodes CASSLLQNTEAFF.

This rearrangement joins TRBV4-2 to TRBJ1-2; 7 bases line up with TRBD1. The V and J ends lost 0 bases and 0 bases, in that order; junction bases with no gene match: 4. CDR1 is LGHNA, CDR2 YNFKEQ, per germline. The CDR3 is 16 residues long. Here the CDR3 reads CASSQDRTGANYGYTF. The CDR3 DNA follows: TGTGCCAGCAGCCAAGATAGAACAGGGGCTAACTATGGCTACACCTTC.

The chain carries TRBV5-4 and TRBJ2-7, with TRBD1 matching 8 bases. V was clipped by 0 bases and J by 4 bases; unmatched bases: 3. CDR3 length equals 14 residues. The germline gives CDR1 SGHNT, CDR2 YYREEE (reference sequence). The CDR3 here is CASSLDRGEYEQYF. CDR3 DNA: TGTGCCAGCAGCTTGGACAGGGGGGAGTACGAGCAGTACTTC.

The rearrangement joins TRBV11-2 to TRBJ2-1; no reliable D call. The germline gives CDR1 SGHAT, CDR2 FQNNGV. This CDR3 spans 14 amino acids. Trimming left V 5 bases short and J 3 bases short, with 11 bases between. The CDR3 bases are TGTGCCAGCAGCCCTCCGTTTGGCTACAATGAGCAGTTCTTC. This codes for CASSPPFGYNEQFF.